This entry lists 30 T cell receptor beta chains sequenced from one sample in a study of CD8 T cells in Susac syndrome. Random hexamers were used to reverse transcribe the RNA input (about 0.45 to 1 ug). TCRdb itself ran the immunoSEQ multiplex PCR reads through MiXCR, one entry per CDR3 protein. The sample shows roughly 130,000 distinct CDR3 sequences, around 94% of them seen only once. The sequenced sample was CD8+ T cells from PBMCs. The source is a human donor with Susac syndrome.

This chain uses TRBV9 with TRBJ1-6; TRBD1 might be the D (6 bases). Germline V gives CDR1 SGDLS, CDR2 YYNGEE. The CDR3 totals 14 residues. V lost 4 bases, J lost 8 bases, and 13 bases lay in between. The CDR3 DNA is TGTGCCAGCAGCTTCGGACAGTCGGATTCACCCCTCCACTTT. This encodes CASSFGQSDSPLHF.

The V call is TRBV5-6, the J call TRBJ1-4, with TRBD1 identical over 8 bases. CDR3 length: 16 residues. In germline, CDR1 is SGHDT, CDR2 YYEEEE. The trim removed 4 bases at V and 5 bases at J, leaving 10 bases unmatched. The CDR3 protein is CASSRRGTGNNEKLFF. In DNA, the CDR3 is TGTGCCAGCAGCCGGAGAGGGACAGGCAACAATGAAAAACTGTTTTTT.

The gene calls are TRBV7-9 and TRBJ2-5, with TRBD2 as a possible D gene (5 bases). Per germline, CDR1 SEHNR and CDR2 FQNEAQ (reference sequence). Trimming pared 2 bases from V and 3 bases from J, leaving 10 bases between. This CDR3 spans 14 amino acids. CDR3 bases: TGTGCCAGCAGCTTATATGCCGGGGAAGAGACCCAGTACTTC. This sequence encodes CASSLYAGEETQYF. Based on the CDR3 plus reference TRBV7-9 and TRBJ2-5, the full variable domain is DTGVSQNPRHKITKRGQNVTFRCDPISEHNRLYWYRQTLGQGPEFLTYFQNEAQLEKSRLLSDRFSAERPKGSFSTLEIQRTEQGDSAMYLCASSLYAGEETQYFGPGTRLLVL.

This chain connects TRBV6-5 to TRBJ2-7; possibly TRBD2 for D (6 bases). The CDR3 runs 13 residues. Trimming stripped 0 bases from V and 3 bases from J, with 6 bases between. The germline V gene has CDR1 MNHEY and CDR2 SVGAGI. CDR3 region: CASSYSRGYEQYF. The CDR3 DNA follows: TGTGCCAGCAGTTACTCGCGGGGCTACGAGCAGTACTTC.

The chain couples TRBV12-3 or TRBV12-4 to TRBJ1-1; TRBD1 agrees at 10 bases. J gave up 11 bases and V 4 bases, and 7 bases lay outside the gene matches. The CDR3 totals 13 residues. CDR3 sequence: CASSSPDRGLAFF. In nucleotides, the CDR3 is TGTGCCAGCAGTTCCCCAGACAGGGGGCTGGCTTTCTTT.

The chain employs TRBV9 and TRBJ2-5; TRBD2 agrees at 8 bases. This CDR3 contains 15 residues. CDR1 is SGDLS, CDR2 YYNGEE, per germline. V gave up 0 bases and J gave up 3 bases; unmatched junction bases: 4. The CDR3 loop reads CASSVAGAGEETQYF. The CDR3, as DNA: TGTGCCAGCAGCGTAGCCGGAGCGGGGGAAGAGACCCAGTACTTC.

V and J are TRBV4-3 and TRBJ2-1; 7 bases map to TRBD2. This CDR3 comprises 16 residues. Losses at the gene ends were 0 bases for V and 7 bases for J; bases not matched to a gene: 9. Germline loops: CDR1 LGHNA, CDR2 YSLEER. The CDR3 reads CASSQDNGGMWNEQFF. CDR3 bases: TGCGCCAGCAGCCAAGATAACGGGGGGATGTGGAATGAGCAGTTCTTC.

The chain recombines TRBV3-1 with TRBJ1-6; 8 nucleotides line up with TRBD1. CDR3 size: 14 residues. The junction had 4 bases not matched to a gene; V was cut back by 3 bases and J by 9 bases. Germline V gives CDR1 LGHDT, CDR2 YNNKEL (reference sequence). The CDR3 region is CASSQDRVGSPLHF. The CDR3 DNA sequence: TGTGCCAGCAGCCAGGACAGGGTGGGTTCACCCCTCCACTTT. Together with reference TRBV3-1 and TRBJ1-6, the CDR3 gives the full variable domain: DTAVSQTPKYLVTQMGNDKSIKCEQNLGHDTMYWYKQDSKKFLKIMFSYNNKELIINETVPNRFSPKSPDKAHLNLHINSLELGDSAVYFCASSQDRVGSPLHFGNGTRLTVT.

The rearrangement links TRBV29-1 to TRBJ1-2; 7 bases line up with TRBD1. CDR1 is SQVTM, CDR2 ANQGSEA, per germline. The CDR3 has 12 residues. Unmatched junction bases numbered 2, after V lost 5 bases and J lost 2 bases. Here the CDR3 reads CSVPQGNYGYTF. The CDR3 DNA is TGCAGCGTTCCACAGGGGAACTATGGCTACACCTTC. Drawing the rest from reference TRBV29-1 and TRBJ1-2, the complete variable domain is SAVISQKPSRDICQRGTSLTIQCQVDSQVTMMFWYRQQPGQSLTLIATANQGSEATYESGFVIDKFPISRPNLTFSTLTVSNMSPEDSSIYLCSVPQGNYGYTFGSGTRLTVV.

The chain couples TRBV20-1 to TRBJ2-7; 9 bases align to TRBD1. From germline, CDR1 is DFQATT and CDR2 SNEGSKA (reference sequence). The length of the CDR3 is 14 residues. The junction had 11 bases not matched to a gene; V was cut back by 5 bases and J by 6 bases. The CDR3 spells CSAQKTGTGREQYF. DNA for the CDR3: TGCAGTGCTCAGAAAACCGGGACAGGGCGCGAGCAGTACTTC.

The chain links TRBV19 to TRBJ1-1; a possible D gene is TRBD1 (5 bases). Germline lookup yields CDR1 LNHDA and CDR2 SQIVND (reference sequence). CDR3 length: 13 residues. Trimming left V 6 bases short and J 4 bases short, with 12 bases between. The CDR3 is CASRLGGGTEAFF. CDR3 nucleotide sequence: TGTGCCAGTAGATTGGGGGGGGGCACTGAAGCTTTCTTT.

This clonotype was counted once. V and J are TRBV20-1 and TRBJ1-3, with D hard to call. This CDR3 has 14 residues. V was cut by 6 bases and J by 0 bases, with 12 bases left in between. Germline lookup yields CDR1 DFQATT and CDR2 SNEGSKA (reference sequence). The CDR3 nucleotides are TGCAGTGCCCGTGACATGGGCTCTGGAAACACCATATATTTT. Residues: CSARDMGSGNTIYF.

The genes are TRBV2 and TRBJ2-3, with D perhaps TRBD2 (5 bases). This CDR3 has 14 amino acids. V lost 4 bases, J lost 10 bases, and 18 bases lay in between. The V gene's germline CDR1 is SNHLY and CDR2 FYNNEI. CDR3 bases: TGTGCCAGCAGTGCCGGGGAAGTCGGGAACCCGCAGTATTTT. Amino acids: CASSAGEVGNPQYF.

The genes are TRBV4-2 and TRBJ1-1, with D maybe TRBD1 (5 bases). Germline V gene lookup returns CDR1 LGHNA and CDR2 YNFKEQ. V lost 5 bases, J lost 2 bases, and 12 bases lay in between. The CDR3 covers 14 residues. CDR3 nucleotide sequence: TGTGCCAGCAGCACGACGGGGGGAAACACTGAAGCTTTCTTT. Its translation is CASSTTGGNTEAFF.

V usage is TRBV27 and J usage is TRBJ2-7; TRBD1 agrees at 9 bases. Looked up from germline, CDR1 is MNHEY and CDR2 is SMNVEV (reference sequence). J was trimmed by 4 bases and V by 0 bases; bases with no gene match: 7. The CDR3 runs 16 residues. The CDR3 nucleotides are TGTGCCAGCAGTTTATCAAGGGGGACAGGGATATACGAGCAGTACTTC. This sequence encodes CASSLSRGTGIYEQYF.

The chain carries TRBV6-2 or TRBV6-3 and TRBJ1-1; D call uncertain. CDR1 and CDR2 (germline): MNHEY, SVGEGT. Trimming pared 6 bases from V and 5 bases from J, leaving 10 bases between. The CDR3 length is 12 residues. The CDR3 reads CASSQDVTEAFF. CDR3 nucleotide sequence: TGTGCCAGCAGCCAGGACGTTACTGAAGCTTTCTTT.

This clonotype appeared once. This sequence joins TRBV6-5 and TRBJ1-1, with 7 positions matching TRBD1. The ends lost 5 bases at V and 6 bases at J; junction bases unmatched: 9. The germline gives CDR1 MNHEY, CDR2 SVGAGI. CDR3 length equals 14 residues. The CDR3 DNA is TGTGCCAGCAGTCTGACTTGGGACAGCCCTGAAGCTTTCTTT. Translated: CASSLTWDSPEAFF.

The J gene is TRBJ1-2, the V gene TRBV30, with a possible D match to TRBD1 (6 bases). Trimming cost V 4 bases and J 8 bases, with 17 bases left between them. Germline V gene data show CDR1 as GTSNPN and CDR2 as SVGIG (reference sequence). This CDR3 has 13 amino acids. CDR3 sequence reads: CAWKLNRAWGYTF. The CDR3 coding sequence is TGTGCCTGGAAATTGAACAGGGCCTGGGGCTACACCTTC.

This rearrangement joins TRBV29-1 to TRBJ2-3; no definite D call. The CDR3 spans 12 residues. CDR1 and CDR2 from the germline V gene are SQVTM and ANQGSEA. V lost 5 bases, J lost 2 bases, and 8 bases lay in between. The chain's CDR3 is CSVQTTTDTQYF. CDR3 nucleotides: TGCAGCGTTCAGACAACCACAGATACGCAGTATTTT.

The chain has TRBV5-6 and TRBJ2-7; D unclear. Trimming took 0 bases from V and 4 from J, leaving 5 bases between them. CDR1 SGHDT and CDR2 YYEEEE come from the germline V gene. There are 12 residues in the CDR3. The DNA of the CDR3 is TGTGCCAGCAGCTTGGAGGATTACGAGCAGTACTTC. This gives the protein CASSLEDYEQYF. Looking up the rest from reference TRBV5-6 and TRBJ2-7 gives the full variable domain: DAGVTQSPTHLIKTRGQQVTLRCSPKSGHDTVSWYQQALGQGPQFIFQYYEEEERQRGNFPDRFSGHQFPNYSSELNVNALLLGDSALYLCASSLEDYEQYFGPGTRLTVT.

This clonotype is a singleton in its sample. The CDR3 DNA reads TGCAGTGCTAGAGATCTAGGGACAGGGACATTCGGGGAGACCCAGTACTTC. Translated: CSARDLGTGTFGETQYF. The chain links TRBV20-1 to TRBJ2-5; the match to TRBD1 covers 9 bases. Germline CDR1 reads DFQATT; CDR2 reads SNEGSKA (reference sequence). V trimming: 0 bases; J trimming: 5 bases; junction bases outside the gene matches: 13. This CDR3 contains 17 residues.

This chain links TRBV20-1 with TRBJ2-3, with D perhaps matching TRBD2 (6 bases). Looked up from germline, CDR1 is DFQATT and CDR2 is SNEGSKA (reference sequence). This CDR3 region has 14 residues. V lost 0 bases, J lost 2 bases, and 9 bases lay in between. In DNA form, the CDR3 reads TGCAGTGCTAGAGATCTGCGGGACACAGATACGCAGTATTTT. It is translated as CSARDLRDTDTQYF.

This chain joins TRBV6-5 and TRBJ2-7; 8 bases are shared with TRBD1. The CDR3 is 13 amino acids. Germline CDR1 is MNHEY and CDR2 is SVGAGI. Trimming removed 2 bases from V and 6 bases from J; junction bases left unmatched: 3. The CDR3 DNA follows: TGTGCCAGCAGTTACGACAGGGGTTTCGAGCAGTACTTC. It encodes CASSYDRGFEQYF.

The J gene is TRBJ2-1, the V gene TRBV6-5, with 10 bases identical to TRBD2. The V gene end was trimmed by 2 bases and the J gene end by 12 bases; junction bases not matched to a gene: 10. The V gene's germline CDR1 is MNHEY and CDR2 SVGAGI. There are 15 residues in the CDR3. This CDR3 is CASSYRLAGLQWQFF. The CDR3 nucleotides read TGTGCCAGCAGTTACCGACTAGCGGGCCTCCAATGGCAGTTCTTC.

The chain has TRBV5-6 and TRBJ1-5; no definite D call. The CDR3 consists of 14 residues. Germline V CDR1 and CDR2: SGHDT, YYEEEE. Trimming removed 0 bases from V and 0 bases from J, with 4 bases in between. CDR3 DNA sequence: TGTGCCAGCAGCTTGGACGGTAGCAATCAGCCCCAGCATTTT. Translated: CASSLDGSNQPQHF.

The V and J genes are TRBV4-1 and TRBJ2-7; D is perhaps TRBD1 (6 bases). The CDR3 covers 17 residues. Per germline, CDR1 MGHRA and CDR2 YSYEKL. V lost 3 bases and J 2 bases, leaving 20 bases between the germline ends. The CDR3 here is CASSHGSPDSGTYEQYF. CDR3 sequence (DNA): TGCGCCAGCAGCCATGGGTCGCCGGACAGTGGGACCTACGAGCAGTACTTC.

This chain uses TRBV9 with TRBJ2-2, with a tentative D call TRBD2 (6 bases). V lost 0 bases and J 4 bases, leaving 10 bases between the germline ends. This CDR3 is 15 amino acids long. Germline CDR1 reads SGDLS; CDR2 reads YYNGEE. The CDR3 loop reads CASSVVAGPTGELFF. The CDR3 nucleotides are TGTGCCAGCAGCGTAGTCGCGGGGCCCACCGGGGAGCTGTTTTTT.

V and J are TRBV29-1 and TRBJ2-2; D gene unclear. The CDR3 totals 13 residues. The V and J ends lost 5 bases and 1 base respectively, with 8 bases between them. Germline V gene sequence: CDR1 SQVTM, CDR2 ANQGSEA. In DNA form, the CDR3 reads TGCAGCGTTAGGACGGAGAACACCGGGGAGCTGTTTTTT. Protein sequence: CSVRTENTGELFF.

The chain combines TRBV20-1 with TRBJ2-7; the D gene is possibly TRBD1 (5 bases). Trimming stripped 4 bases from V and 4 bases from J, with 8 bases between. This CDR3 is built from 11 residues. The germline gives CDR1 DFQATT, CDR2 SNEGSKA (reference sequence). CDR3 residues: CSAKRGYEQYF. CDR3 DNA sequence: TGCAGTGCTAAAAGGGGTTACGAGCAGTACTTC.

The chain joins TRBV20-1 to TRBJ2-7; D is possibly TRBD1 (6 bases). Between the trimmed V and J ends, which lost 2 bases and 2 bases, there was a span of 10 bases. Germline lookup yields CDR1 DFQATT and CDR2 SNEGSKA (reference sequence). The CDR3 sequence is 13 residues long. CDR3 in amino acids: CSARPGQTYEQYF. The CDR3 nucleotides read TGCAGTGCTAGACCCGGACAGACCTACGAGCAGTACTTC.